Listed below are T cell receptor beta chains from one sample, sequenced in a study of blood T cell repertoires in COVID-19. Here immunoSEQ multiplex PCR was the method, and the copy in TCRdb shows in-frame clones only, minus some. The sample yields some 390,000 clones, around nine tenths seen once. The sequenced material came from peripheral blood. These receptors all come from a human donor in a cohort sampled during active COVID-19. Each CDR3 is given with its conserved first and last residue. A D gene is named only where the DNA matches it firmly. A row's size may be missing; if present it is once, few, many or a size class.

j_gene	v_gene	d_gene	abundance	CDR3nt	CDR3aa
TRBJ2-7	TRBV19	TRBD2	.	TGTGCCAGTAGTACCCGACTAGCGGGAGGGCTGGACGAGCAGTACTTC	CASSTRLAGGLDEQYF
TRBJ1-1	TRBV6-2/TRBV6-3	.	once	TGTGCCAGCAGCCACGGACAGTCTGGACAGACTGAAGCTTTCTTT	CASSHGQSGQTEAFF
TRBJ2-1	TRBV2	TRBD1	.	TGTGCCAGCAGTGAAGATTACAGGGGGTTACGGTTCTTC	CASSEDYRGLRFF
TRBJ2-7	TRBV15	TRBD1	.	TGTGCCACCAGCAGGACTTCAGGGGGCTTATTCTACGAGCAGTACTTC	CATSRTSGGLFYEQYF
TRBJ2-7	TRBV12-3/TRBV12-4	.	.	TGTGCCAGCAGTGGGGGCGGCGTCGACGAGCAGTACTTC	CASSGGGVDEQYF
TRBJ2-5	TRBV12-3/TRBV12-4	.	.	TGTGCCAGCAGCACGACGGGAGATGAGACCCAGTACTTC	CASSTTGDETQYF
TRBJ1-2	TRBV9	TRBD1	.	TGTGCCAGCAGCCCCTCCTCGACAGGGGGCAGTGGCTACACCTTC	CASSPSSTGGSGYTF
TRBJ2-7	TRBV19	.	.	TGTGCCAGTAGTATTGATAGCGGAGAGGGTTCCTACGAGCAGTACTTC	CASSIDSGEGSYEQYF
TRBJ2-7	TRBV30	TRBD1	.	TGTGCCTGGGGCCGGGACAGGGGGAAAGAGCAGTACTTC	CAWGRDRGKEQYF
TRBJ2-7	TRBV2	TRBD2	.	TGTGCCAGCAGCGCCATCCTACCCGGACTAGCGGGAAACGAGCAGTACTTC	CASSAILPGLAGNEQYF
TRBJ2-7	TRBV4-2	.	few	TGTGCCAGCAGCGTGCAGGGCCCCTTTTACGAGCAGTACTTC	CASSVQGPFYEQYF
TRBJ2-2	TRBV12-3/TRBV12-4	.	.	TGTGCCAGCAGCAGGACAGCCACGGAGCTGTTTTTT	CASSRTATELFF
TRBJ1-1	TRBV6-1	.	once	TGTGCCAGCAGTGAAGCGCTCTGGCTCACTGAAGCTTTCTTT	CASSEALWLTEAFF
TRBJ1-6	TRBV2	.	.	TGTGCCAGCAGTGGCCAGGGATTGCATAATTCACCCCTCCACTTT	CASSGQGLHNSPLHF
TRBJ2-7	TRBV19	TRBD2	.	TGTGCCAGTAGTCCGGGACTAGCAGCAAGTTACGAGCAGTACTTC	CASSPGLAASYEQYF
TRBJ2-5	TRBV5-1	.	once	TGCGCCAGCAGCTTTGGCTACCCGGGCCAAGAGACCCAGTACTTC	CASSFGYPGQETQYF
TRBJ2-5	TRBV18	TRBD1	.	TGTGCCAGCTCACCTACAAGGACAGGCGAGGGGACCCAGTACTTC	CASSPTRTGEGTQYF
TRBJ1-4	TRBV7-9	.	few	TGTGCCAGCAGCTCTCCCAGGGTTTTGGATGAAAAACTGTTTTTT	CASSSPRVLDEKLFF
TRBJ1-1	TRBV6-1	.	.	TGTGCCAGCAGTGAAGCGGCGGAGAACACTGAAGCTTTCTTT	CASSEAAENTEAFF
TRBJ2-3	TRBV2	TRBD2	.	TGTGCCAGCAGTGGGGGTAGCGGGGTCTGGACAGATACGCAGTATTTT	CASSGGSGVWTDTQYF
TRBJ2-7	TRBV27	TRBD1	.	TGTGCCAGCAGTTTCAGACAGGGTGGTGTTTACGAGCAGTACTTC	CASSFRQGGVYEQYF
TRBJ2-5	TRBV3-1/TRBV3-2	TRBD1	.	TGTGCCAGCAGCCTACACGGGACAGTAGAGACCCAGTACTTC	CASSLHGTVETQYF
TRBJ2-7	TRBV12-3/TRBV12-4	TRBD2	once	TGTGCCAGCCTACTAGCGGGAGGGTACGAGCAGTACTTC	CASLLAGGYEQYF
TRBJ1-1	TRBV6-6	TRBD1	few	TGTGCCAGCAGTTATAGCGCAGGGGGCGGCCTCGAGGAAGCTTTCTTT	CASSYSAGGGLEEAFF
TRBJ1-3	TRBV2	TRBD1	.	TGTGCCAGCGGGGACTTACCGGGACAGGCAAACACCATATATTTT	CASGDLPGQANTIYF
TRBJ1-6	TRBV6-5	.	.	TGTGCCAGCACTCACAGGGAAAATGGTTCACCCCTCCACTTT	CASTHRENGSPLHF